This TCR beta chain emerged from a study of T cell repertoires in cytomegalovirus infection. With 5 bases removed from V and 0 bases from J, the gap between germline ends came to 13 bases. This CDR3 contains 16 residues. CDR1 is LNHDA and CDR2 is SQIVND in the germline V gene (reference sequence). General study results and limits: CMV-specific TCR beta clonotypes restricted by HLA-C dominated the ex vivo response. Totalled public TCR beta family frequency picked out people who carried CMV plus the relevant HLA.

From the reads, TCRdb called clonotypes with MiXCR, one entry per CDR3 protein. This table has 75,000 to 100,000 distinct CDR3 sequences, less than 30% appearing once. This clonotype was observed a few times. What it binds is unknown. The input for sequencing was CD8+ T cells from cultured PBMCs, taken from culture after CMV antigen stimulation. The chain combines TRBV19 with TRBJ1-4; D not resolved. This receptor was taken from a human donor in good health (CMV status not recorded). Some clones in this sample may be carry-over from other donors' samples. DNA for the CDR3: TGTGCCAGTAGTCCTGCAAGGGAACCAACTAATGAAAAACTGTTTTTT. It is translated as CASSPAREPTNEKLFF.